This T cell receptor beta chain was found in a study of identical twins. Study outcomes and limitations: Out-of-frame TCR alpha sharing observed in monozygotic twins exceeded model estimates. In cord blood, abundant beta clonotypes had fewer insertions; memory showed no trend.

V lost 5 bases and J lost 3; bases outside the gene matches: 20. The germline gives CDR1 SQVTM, CDR2 ANQGSEA. The CDR3 covers 20 residues. TCRdb re-analysed the 5' RACE reads in MiXCR, keeping a single row per CDR3 protein. The table has under 500,000 distinct CDR3 sequences, roughly an eighth seen once. This clonotype appeared a few times. The antigen remains undetermined. In addition, the sample was reused for a study of yellow fever vaccine responses in identical twins. Turning to that study: Twins' vaccine T cell response reportedly seemed partly convergent, partly personalized.

What was sequenced was CD4+ T cells sorted from blood. The receptor comes from a woman aged 18-30 years in good health. The rearrangement links TRBV29-1 to TRBJ2-6, with 9 positions matching TRBD1. The CDR3 loop is CSVNRDRVERGPFGANVLTF. The DNA of the CDR3 is TGCAGCGTTAACCGGGACAGGGTGGAGCGGGGCCCCTTTGGGGCCAACGTCCTGACTTTC.